This T cell receptor beta chain was recorded in a study of T cells in Graves' hyperthyroidism and ophthalmopathy. Notes on the study in general: Clonotypes that were expanded in thyroid above 0.001 mostly appeared in blood too.

There are 15 residues in the CDR3. Per germline, CDR1 SGHNT and CDR2 YENEEA. The V gene lost 4 bases and the J gene lost 4 bases, with 16 bases spanning the gap. This clonotype was observed many times. Antigen specificity is unknown. From RNA transcripts, TCR beta CDR3 regions were amplified. The primer set for the first-round RT-PCR of the TCR CDR3 was HTBI. TCRdb processed the multiplex PCR reads anew with MiXCR; each CDR3 protein has one entry. In the table there are fewer than 750,000 distinct CDR3 sequences, roughly 15% of which are singletons. The V and J genes are TRBV11-3 and TRBJ1-2; a possible D gene is TRBD1 (5 bases). The TCR originated in a woman between 40 and 50 years old with Graves' ophthalmopathy. Sequenced: blood. Here the CDR3 reads CASSSRVAGSYGYTF. CDR3 in DNA: TGTGCCAGCAGCTCCAGGGTGGCGGGGAGCTATGGCTACACCTTC.